The 16 T cell receptor beta chains listed next were all sequenced from one sample in a study of shared clonotypes between healthy human individuals. Sequencing used immunoSEQ multiplex PCR; TCRdb keeps in-frame clones, though not all of them. The table lists about 2 million clones, 90% to 95% of them singletons. The sequenced sample consisted of naive CD4+ T cells sorted from blood. Subset given: CD45RA+ positively selected. These receptors originate from a man younger than 30 in good health.

This clone was detected a few times. This sequence joins TRBV11-2 and TRBJ2-5; no reliable D call. CDR1 and CDR2 (germline): SGHAT, FQNNGV. The CDR3 loop spans 16 amino acids. With 2 bases removed from V and 3 bases from J, the gap between germline ends came to 16 bases. The CDR3 protein is CASSLSYGAIKETQYF. In nucleotides, the CDR3 is TGTGCCAGCAGCTTAAGTTATGGTGCTATTAAAGAGACCCAGTACTTC.

Remarks on this clone: This CDR3 is also generated by other DNA sequences in the sample. V is TRBV5-1 and J is TRBJ2-3; 7 positions agree with TRBD1. The CDR3 has 15 amino acids. Unmatched junction bases numbered 5, after V lost 0 bases and J lost 4 bases. In germline, CDR1 is SGHRS, CDR2 YFSETQ. CDR3 in DNA: TGCGCCAGCAGCTTGGGAACAGGGGCCCCAGATACGCAGTATTTT. Protein: CASSLGTGAPDTQYF.

The J gene is TRBJ2-5, the V gene TRBV6-1; TRBD2 is a possible D gene (6 bases). V lost 6 bases to trimming and J lost 4 bases, with 12 bases between them. Per the germline V gene, CDR1 is MNHNS and CDR2 is SASEGT. The CDR3 is 13 amino acids. CDR3 in amino acids: CASSAGGPETQYF. CDR3 bases: TGTGCCAGCAGCGCAGGAGGGCCAGAGACCCAGTACTTC.

V and J are TRBV6-5 and TRBJ2-7; possibly TRBD1 or TRBD2 for D (5 bases each). In germline, CDR1 is MNHEY, CDR2 SVGAGI. Trimming removed 5 bases from V and 2 bases from J, with 16 bases in between. This CDR3 contains 15 residues. In nucleotides, the CDR3 is TGTGCCAGCAGTCGCCCCGGGACGGAGCCCTACGAGCAGTACTTC. Protein sequence: CASSRPGTEPYEQYF.

A word on this clone: The sample contains more than one DNA sequence encoding this CDR3. The chain combines TRBV30 with TRBJ1-5; no firm D call. Looked up from germline, CDR1 is GTSNPN and CDR2 is SVGIG (reference sequence). The CDR3 extends over 13 amino acids. Deletions cut 3 bases from V and 0 bases from J, with 6 bases between. The CDR3 here is CAWSMGSNQPQHF. In nucleotides, the CDR3 is TGTGCCTGGAGCATGGGTAGCAATCAGCCCCAGCATTTT.

The V gene is TRBV11-2, the J gene TRBJ2-7; no clear D. The germline V gene has CDR1 SGHAT and CDR2 FQNNGV. With 2 bases removed from V and 4 bases from J, the gap between germline ends came to 12 bases. The CDR3 contains 14 residues. The CDR3 DNA reads as TGTGCCAGCAGCTTAAAGTGGCAACCATACGAGCAGTACTTC. Its protein is CASSLKWQPYEQYF. The full variable domain, with the rest looked up from reference TRBV11-2 and TRBJ2-7, is EAGVAQSPRYKIIEKRQSVAFWCNPISGHATLYWYQQILGQGPKLLIQFQNNGVVDDSQLPKDRFSAERLKGVDSTLKIQPAKLEDSAVYLCASSLKWQPYEQYFGPGTRLTVT.

The rearrangement uses TRBV19 and TRBJ1-4, with D unresolved. CDR1 and CDR2 from the germline V gene are LNHDA and SQIVND (reference sequence). CDR3 size: 16 residues. V was pared by 3 bases and J by 8 bases, with 19 bases between. The CDR3 DNA follows: TGTGCCAGTAGTATGGATGGATCAGGCCGGCCCGAAAAACTGTTTTTT. The encoded protein is CASSMDGSGRPEKLFF.

Remarks on this clone: A much larger clone lies one base from this, so it may be a read error. Distinct nucleotide sequences in the sample also encode this CDR3. The chain carries TRBV9 and TRBJ1-6; TRBD1 might be the D (5 bases). Looked up from germline, CDR1 is SGDLS and CDR2 is YYNGEE. CDR3 length equals 15 residues. The CDR3 protein is CASSVVQGPNSPLHF. DNA of the CDR3: TGTGCCAGCAGCGTAGTGCAGGGCCCCAATTCACCCCTCCACTTC.

This chain uses TRBV9 with TRBJ1-2; D call uncertain. Trimming left V 3 bases short and J 7 bases short, with 7 bases between. Germline loops: CDR1 SGDLS, CDR2 YYNGEE. The CDR3 totals 11 residues. The CDR3 bases are TGTGCCAGCAGCGCCGGTATTGGCTACACCTTC. As protein: CASSAGIGYTF.

Concerning this clone: This sample also contains other DNA sequences that code for the same CDR3. The V gene is TRBV5-1, the J gene TRBJ2-5; possibly TRBD1 or TRBD2 for D (6 bases each). Trimming removed 4 bases at V and 2 bases at J, with 12 bases between. The CDR3 sequence is 14 residues long. Germline CDR1 SGHRS, CDR2 YFSETQ. CDR3 DNA: TGCGCCAGCAGCGCGGGGACACAACAAGAGACCCAGTACTTC. Its translation is CASSAGTQQETQYF.

This CDR3 is CASSQVTRSEQYF. As DNA, the CDR3 is TGTGCCAGCAGCCAAGTGACAAGGTCGGAGCAGTACTTC. The rearrangement links TRBV14 to TRBJ2-7; no definite D call. Germline V gene data show CDR1 as SGHDN and CDR2 as FVKESK. V lost 1 base and J 7 bases, leaving 11 bases between the germline ends. The CDR3 has 13 residues.

This clone showed up just once. Other DNA sequences in this sample translate to the same CDR3. The gene calls are TRBV6-5 and TRBJ1-5; tentative D call: TRBD1 (5 bases). Germline V gene lookup returns CDR1 MNHEY and CDR2 SVGAGI. This CDR3 is 14 amino acids long. Trimming pared 6 bases from V and 3 bases from J, leaving 12 bases between. This CDR3 is CASSRRGDNQPQHF. The DNA of the CDR3 is TGTGCCAGCAGCCGTCGGGGGGACAATCAGCCCCAGCATTTT.

The rearrangement uses TRBV9 and TRBJ2-7, with 12 bases that match TRBD2. Losses at the gene ends were 7 bases for V and 2 bases for J; bases not matched to a gene: 4. The CDR3 covers 14 residues. Germline V CDR1 and CDR2: SGDLS, YYNGEE. The CDR3 DNA reads as TGTGCCAGCGCTAGACTAGCGGGGGCCTACGAGCAGTACTTC. Protein product: CASARLAGAYEQYF. Drawing the rest from reference TRBV9 and TRBJ2-7, the complete variable domain is DSGVTQTPKHLITATGQRVTLRCSPRSGDLSVYWYQQSLDQGLQFLIQYYNGEERAKGNILERFSAQQFPDLHSELNLSSLELGDSALYFCASARLAGAYEQYFGPGTRLTVT.

The chain uses TRBV4-2 and TRBJ2-3; 9 bases are shared with TRBD1. The CDR3 has 16 residues. CDR1 LGHNA and CDR2 YNFKEQ come from the germline V gene. Trimming took 0 bases from V and 4 from J; bases not matched to a gene: 5. CDR3 DNA: TGTGCCAGCAGCCAAGACCCACAGGGGGCCCCAGATACGCAGTATTTT. Protein sequence: CASSQDPQGAPDTQYF.

The V gene is TRBV10-3, the J gene TRBJ1-2; 7 bases map to TRBD1. CDR1 ENHRY and CDR2 SYGVKD come from the germline V gene. The CDR3 has 12 amino acids. The V gene end was trimmed by 11 bases and the J gene end by 5 bases; junction bases not matched to a gene: 8. CDR3: CAAGQELYGYTF. The CDR3 DNA reads as TGTGCCGCCGGACAGGAGCTGTATGGCTACACCTTC.

The chain carries TRBV18 and TRBJ1-1; D possibly corresponds to TRBD1 (5 bases). V lost 2 bases and J lost 1, with 14 bases in between. This CDR3 comprises 16 residues. Germline V gene lookup returns CDR1 KGHSH and CDR2 LQKENI. The DNA of the CDR3 is TGTGCCAGCTCACCATTCGGGGTAAGGGGGAACACTGAAGCTTTCTTT. The encoded protein is CASSPFGVRGNTEAFF.